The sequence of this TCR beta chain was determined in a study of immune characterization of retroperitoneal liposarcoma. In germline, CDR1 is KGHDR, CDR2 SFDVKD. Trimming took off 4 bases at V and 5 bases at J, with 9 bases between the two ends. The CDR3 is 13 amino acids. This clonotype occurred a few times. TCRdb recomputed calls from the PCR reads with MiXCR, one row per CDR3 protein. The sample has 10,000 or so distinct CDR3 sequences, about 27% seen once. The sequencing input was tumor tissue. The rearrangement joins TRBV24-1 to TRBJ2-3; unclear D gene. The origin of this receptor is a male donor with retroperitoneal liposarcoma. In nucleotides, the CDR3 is TGTGCCACCAGTGAGCCCCATCGAGATACGCAGTATTTT. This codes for CATSEPHRDTQYF.